The 25 T cell receptor beta chains below all came from one sample that was sequenced in a study of cytomegalovirus exposure and HLA in healthy donors. The PCR contained 60 Vbeta and 13 Jbeta primers. Generated by immunoSEQ multiplex PCR, the TCRdb table keeps only in-frame clones and is missing some. The repertoire holds approximately 170,000 clones, with roughly 84% as singletons. The sequenced sample consisted of PBMCs. The receptors were sampled from a boy younger than 10 in good health and CMV-seronegative.

The chain links TRBV9 to TRBJ2-6; 7 nucleotides line up with TRBD1. The CDR3 loop spans 16 amino acids. V trimming: 3 bases; J trimming: 0 bases; junction bases outside the gene matches: 3. The germline gives CDR1 SGDLS, CDR2 YYNGEE. CDR3: CASSGDRGSGANVLTF. The CDR3, as DNA: TGTGCCAGCAGCGGGGACAGAGGCTCTGGGGCCAACGTCCTGACTTTC.

This clone turned up a few times. V usage is TRBV30 and J usage is TRBJ1-4; D is possibly TRBD1 (6 bases). This CDR3 spans 15 amino acids. The germline V gene encodes CDR1 GTSNPN and CDR2 SVGIG (reference sequence). V was shortened by 1 base and J by 4 bases, with 13 bases between the two germline ends. The CDR3 here is CAWSDTGQGNEKLFF. The CDR3 bases are TGTGCCTGGAGTGATACAGGGCAGGGTAATGAAAAACTGTTTTTT.

This chain joins TRBV9 and TRBJ1-1; D possibly corresponds to TRBD1 (5 bases). Trimming took 2 bases from V and 6 from J, leaving 11 bases between them. This CDR3 comprises 13 residues. Per germline, CDR1 SGDLS and CDR2 YYNGEE. The CDR3 DNA follows: TGTGCCAGCAGCGTGGGGCCAGGCGCTGAAGCTTTCTTT. Encoded protein: CASSVGPGAEAFF.

The rearrangement joins TRBV27 to TRBJ2-5; D uncertain. The CDR3 is made up of 14 amino acids. Trimming cost V 3 bases and J 5 bases, with 13 bases left between them. Germline V gene lookup returns CDR1 MNHEY and CDR2 SMNVEV (reference sequence). The CDR3 loop reads CASSFVDRVETQYF. Written as DNA, the CDR3 is TGTGCCAGCAGTTTCGTCGATAGAGTTGAGACCCAGTACTTC.

The chain employs TRBV30 and TRBJ1-3; D not resolved. CDR1 is GTSNPN and CDR2 is SVGIG in the germline V gene (reference sequence). This CDR3 region has 16 residues. V lost 6 bases to trimming and J lost 0 bases, with 18 bases between them. CDR3 coding DNA: TGTGCCTGCAAACTCCCTAAAATTAGCTCTGGAAACACCATATATTTT. This encodes CACKLPKISSGNTIYF.

The rearrangement uses TRBV27 and TRBJ1-2; tentatively, D is TRBD1 (6 bases). CDR1 is MNHEY, CDR2 SMNVEV, per germline (reference sequence). V gave up 6 bases and J gave up 6 bases, with 14 bases separating them. CDR3 length equals 13 residues. The CDR3 loop reads CASSRTGNDGYTF. CDR3 bases: TGTGCCAGCAGCCGAACAGGGAACGATGGCTACACCTTC.

The CDR3 DNA sequence: TGTGCCAGCAGCTTAGAACAGCGGGAGATTCCCTACGAGCAGTACTTC. This encodes CASSLEQREIPYEQYF. This chain uses TRBV11-1 with TRBJ2-7; 8 bases fit TRBD2. The CDR3 loop spans 16 amino acids. Germline CDR1 and CDR2: SGHAT and FQDESV (reference sequence). Trimming cost V 1 base and J 2 bases; bases outside gene matches: 7.

To note about this clone: Other DNA sequences in the same sample also yield this CDR3. J is TRBJ1-2 and V is TRBV30; 7 bases agree with TRBD1. Germline V lookup: CDR1 GTSNPN, CDR2 SVGIG (reference sequence). After removal of 5 bases from V and 3 bases from J, the junction contained 3 bases not matched to a gene. The CDR3 is 12 amino acids. The CDR3 reads CAWGQGDYGYTF. CDR3 DNA: TGTGCCTGGGGTCAGGGGGACTATGGCTACACCTTC.

The rearrangement links TRBV4-1 to TRBJ2-3, with TRBD2 matching over 9 bases. This CDR3 has 16 amino acids. J gave up 0 bases and V 3 bases, and 4 bases lay outside the gene matches. Germline V CDR1 and CDR2: MGHRA, YSYEKL. CDR3 amino acids: CASSHLLAGSTDTQYF. Here the CDR3 DNA reads TGCGCCAGCAGCCATTTACTAGCGGGCAGCACAGATACGCAGTATTTT.

A single count supports this clone. The chain is built from TRBV10-3 and TRBJ1-4; no firm D call. The CDR3 length is 16 residues. V was shortened by 2 bases and J by 8 bases, with 18 bases between the two germline ends. Germline lookup yields CDR1 ENHRY and CDR2 SYGVKD. CDR3 bases: TGTGCCATCAGTGAGGAGGGAGAACCCCTTGGGGAAAAACTGTTTTTT. Its translation is CAISEEGEPLGEKLFF.

The chain recombines TRBV29-1 with TRBJ1-2, with 8 bases aligning to TRBD1. Unmatched junction bases numbered 17, after V lost 2 bases and J lost 12 bases. The CDR3 is made up of 15 amino acids. Germline V gives CDR1 SQVTM, CDR2 ANQGSEA. In DNA form, the CDR3 reads TGCAGCGTTGAAAGAAACCGGGACAGGTTTAGAGAAAACACCTTC. Its translation: CSVERNRDRFRENTF. The variable domain in full, completed from reference TRBV29-1 and TRBJ1-2, reads SAVISQKPSRDICQRGTSLTIQCQVDSQVTMMFWYRQQPGQSLTLIATANQGSEATYESGFVIDKFPISRPNLTFSTLTVSNMSPEDSSIYLCSVERNRDRFRENTFGSGTRLTVV.

The chain is built from TRBV19 and TRBJ2-1; 9 nucleotides line up with TRBD1. The CDR3 has 19 amino acids. The V segment lost 6 bases and the J segment 8 bases; nucleotides outside the gene matches: 23. From germline, CDR1 is LNHDA and CDR2 SQIVND (reference sequence). The CDR3 here is CASRPRDRVDDRHLDEQFF. The CDR3 nucleotides are TGTGCCAGTAGACCCCGGGACAGGGTCGACGATCGTCATTTGGATGAGCAGTTCTTC.

This clone is a singleton in its sample. The chain carries TRBV7-6 and TRBJ2-7; D is possibly TRBD1 (6 bases). Trimming removed 4 bases at V and 5 bases at J, with 15 bases between. Germline CDR1 SGHVS, CDR2 FNYEAQ. This CDR3 region has 14 residues. The CDR3 DNA reads TGTGCCAGCAGCTCCCTAGGGGGTCTAAACGAGCAGTACTTC. It specifies CASSSLGGLNEQYF.

The gene calls are TRBV6-5 and TRBJ2-3; TRBD2 matches 7 bases. V dropped 6 bases and J dropped 0; count of bases not matched to a gene: 6. The CDR3 has 15 amino acids. Germline CDR1 reads MNHEY; CDR2 reads SVGAGI. CDR3 amino acids: CASRGREGSTDTQYF. The CDR3 nucleotides are TGTGCCAGCAGGGGTAGGGAGGGGAGCACAGATACGCAGTATTTT.

The rearrangement joins TRBV6-1 to TRBJ2-5, with 11 nucleotides matching TRBD1. The J call may be wrong; the DNA end is better matched by TRBJ2-7. Per germline, CDR1 MNHNS and CDR2 SASEGT. This CDR3 contains 15 residues. DNA for the CDR3: TGTGCCAGCAGTAGGGCGGGACAGGGGGACTACGAGCAGTACTTC. Protein product: CASSRAGQGDYEQYF.

The chain is built from TRBV5-8 and TRBJ2-3; D gene ambiguous. V was clipped by 2 bases and J by 2 bases, with 9 bases between them. The germline gives CDR1 SGHTS, CDR2 YDEGEE. This CDR3 has 14 residues. The CDR3 DNA reads as TGTGCCAGCAGCTTCCAGTCATTCACAGATACGCAGTATTTT. This gives the protein CASSFQSFTDTQYF.

The V and J genes are TRBV19 and TRBJ1-1, with D tentatively TRBD1 (6 bases). The germline gives CDR1 LNHDA, CDR2 SQIVND (reference sequence). V lost 5 bases and J lost 2, with 12 bases in between. There are 14 residues in the CDR3. CDR3 loop: CASSSDRRNTEAFF. Written as DNA, the CDR3 is TGTGCCAGTAGTTCTGACAGGAGAAACACTGAAGCTTTCTTT.

This clone was recorded only once. The V call is TRBV19, the J call TRBJ2-4; 14 bases map to TRBD2. The junction had 5 bases not matched to a gene; V was cut back by 3 bases and J by 4 bases. CDR1 and CDR2 from the germline V gene are LNHDA and SQIVND (reference sequence). The CDR3 has 17 residues. The CDR3 spells CASSILGLAGGKNIQYF. In DNA form, the CDR3 reads TGTGCCAGTAGTATCCTCGGACTAGCGGGAGGAAAAAACATTCAGTACTTC.

This clone was counted a single time. The chain has TRBV2 and TRBJ1-1; 9 positions match TRBD1. This CDR3 has 15 amino acids. Germline CDR1 and CDR2: SNHLY and FYNNEI. V shed 7 bases, J shed 0 bases, and the junction held 6 bases outside the gene matches. The DNA for the CDR3 is TGTGCCAGCAATGAGGACAGGGGATTGAACACTGAAGCTTTCTTT. Its protein product is CASNEDRGLNTEAFF.

V usage is TRBV19 and J usage is TRBJ2-1, with 10 bases aligning to TRBD2. The CDR3 runs to 15 residues. The germline V gene encodes CDR1 LNHDA and CDR2 SQIVND (reference sequence). Trimming removed 4 bases from V and 9 bases from J; junction bases left unmatched: 9. CDR3 loop: CASSTSSGSGSEQFF. In nucleotides, the CDR3 is TGTGCCAGTAGTACTTCTAGCGGGAGTGGAAGTGAGCAGTTCTTC.

V and J are TRBV7-9 and TRBJ1-1; a possible D gene is TRBD1 (5 bases). Per the germline V gene, CDR1 is SEHNR and CDR2 is FQNEAQ (reference sequence). CDR3 length: 15 residues. Trimming cost V 4 bases and J 0 bases, with 12 bases left between them. This CDR3 reads CASSSSDRVNTEAFF. In DNA form, the CDR3 reads TGTGCCAGCAGCTCCTCAGACAGAGTGAACACTGAAGCTTTCTTT.

The rearrangement joins TRBV27 to TRBJ1-2; D perhaps matches TRBD1 (6 bases). Germline lookup yields CDR1 MNHEY and CDR2 SMNVEV (reference sequence). The CDR3 runs 13 residues. The V end lost 5 bases, the J end lost 7 bases, and 14 bases lay between the germline ends. CDR3 in amino acids: CASSQTGRGGYTF. The CDR3, as DNA: TGTGCCAGCAGTCAAACAGGGAGAGGTGGCTACACCTTC.

The chain combines TRBV9 with TRBJ2-2, with D unresolved. The CDR3 sequence is 16 residues long. V dropped 0 bases and J dropped 4 bases, with 13 bases sitting between them. Per the germline V gene, CDR1 is SGDLS and CDR2 is YYNGEE. In DNA form, the CDR3 reads TGTGCCAGCAGCGTAGTTACTACCCCGGGCACCGGGGAGCTGTTTTTT. As protein: CASSVVTTPGTGELFF.

This chain links TRBV11-3 with TRBJ1-5; TRBD1 aligns across 10 bases. The CDR3 runs to 18 residues. Germline CDR1 and CDR2: SGHNT and YENEEA. Trimming took 3 bases from V and 2 from J; bases not matched to a gene: 10. The CDR3 region is CASSFFMGQGNGNQPQHF. In nucleotides, the CDR3 is TGTGCCAGCAGCTTTTTTATGGGACAGGGGAATGGCAATCAGCCCCAGCATTTT. The full variable domain, with the rest looked up from reference TRBV11-3 and TRBJ1-5, is EAGVVQSPRYKIIEKKQPVAFWCNPISGHNTLYWYLQNLGQGPELLIRYENEEAVDDSQLPKDRFSAERLKGVDSTLKIQPAELGDSAVYLCASSFFMGQGNGNQPQHFGDGTRLSIL.

The V and J genes are TRBV13 and TRBJ2-2; the D gene is possibly TRBD2 (6 bases). Trimming took off 2 bases at V and 7 bases at J, with 11 bases between the two ends. Looked up from germline, CDR1 is PRHDT and CDR2 is FYEKMQ (reference sequence). CDR3 length: 14 amino acids. CDR3 loop: CASSLWGVSGELFF. For the CDR3, the DNA is TGTGCCAGCAGCTTATGGGGGGTCAGCGGGGAGCTGTTTTTT.